Following are 14 T cell receptor beta chains from one sample sequenced in a study of T cells in Graves' hyperthyroidism and ophthalmopathy. The source material, RNA transcripts, was used to amplify TCR beta CDR3 regions. Using the HTBI primer set, a first-round RT-PCR was run on the TCR CDR3. TCRdb re-called the multiplex PCR reads through MiXCR, storing one row per CDR3 protein. The sample holds some 350,000 distinct CDR3 sequences; around a quarter are singletons and the top ten take around 79%. Sequencing was carried out using blood. These receptor sequences come from a man between 45 and 60 years old with Graves' hyperthyroidism.

The chain has TRBV27 and TRBJ2-7, with TRBD1 identical over 7 bases. V dropped 6 bases and J dropped 2; count of bases not matched to a gene: 7. The V gene's germline CDR1 is MNHEY and CDR2 SMNVEV (reference sequence). CDR3 length: 14 residues. The chain's CDR3 is CASRSLGTAYEQYF. Here the CDR3 DNA reads TGTGCCAGCAGATCCCTTGGGACAGCCTACGAGCAGTACTTC.

The chain joins TRBV20-1 to TRBJ2-3, with D possibly being TRBD2 (5 bases). Germline V CDR1 and CDR2: DFQATT, SNEGSKA (reference sequence). The V end was cut by 1 base, the J end by 9 bases, with 11 bases between. The CDR3 loop spans 12 amino acids. The CDR3 here is CSARGSSWTQYF. The DNA of the CDR3 is TGCAGTGCTAGAGGGTCTAGCTGGACGCAGTATTTT.

This clonotype was observed many times. This CDR3 reads CASTSGDSYNEQFF. CDR3 in DNA: TGTGCCAGCACTAGCGGGGATTCCTACAATGAGCAGTTCTTC. V and J are TRBV27 and TRBJ2-1; 9 positions agree with TRBD2. The CDR3 spans 14 residues. The germline gives CDR1 MNHEY, CDR2 SMNVEV (reference sequence). V shed 7 bases, J shed 1 base, and the junction held 2 bases outside the gene matches.

This clonotype was seen a handful of times. The junction does not match germline at one end; this may be a read error. This chain links TRBV11-3 with TRBJ2-4, with D possibly TRBD1 on 5 matching bases. Germline CDR1 and CDR2: SGHNT and YENEEA. The CDR3 contains 16 residues. CDR3 in amino acids: CAGSPGQGMAKNIQYF. In DNA form, the CDR3 reads TGTGCCGGCAGCCCTGGGCAGGGTATGGCCAAAAACATTCAGTACTTC.

This sequence joins TRBV7-9 and TRBJ2-7, with 11 positions matching TRBD2. Germline CDR1 is SEHNR and CDR2 is FQNEAQ (reference sequence). J was trimmed by 5 bases and V by 3 bases; bases with no gene match: 3. CDR3 length equals 14 residues. CDR3: CASSFSGRAHEQYF. The CDR3 DNA reads as TGTGCCAGCAGCTTTAGCGGGAGGGCCCACGAGCAGTACTTC.

This clonotype was seen many times. The rearrangement joins TRBV6-1 to TRBJ2-4; D gene unclear. Trimming shortened V by 0 bases and J by 9 bases, and 12 bases separated the two germline ends. Germline V gene lookup returns CDR1 MNHNS and CDR2 SASEGT. This CDR3 contains 14 residues. The CDR3 nucleotides are TGTGCCAGCAGTGAAGCGCGCCCAGATGGCATTCAGTACTTC. This codes for CASSEARPDGIQYF.

V gene TRBV18 combines with J gene TRBJ2-3; D tentatively reads TRBD1 or TRBD2 (5 bases each). V lost 6 bases and J 0 bases, leaving 10 bases between the germline ends. The CDR3 runs 14 residues. Germline CDR1 and CDR2: KGHSH and LQKENI. The CDR3 loop reads CASSQWDSTDTQYF. Here the CDR3 DNA reads TGTGCCAGCTCGCAATGGGACAGCACAGATACGCAGTATTTT.

The chain links TRBV7-9 to TRBJ2-3; TRBD2 matches 10 bases. The CDR3 sequence is 15 residues long. The V gene's germline CDR1 is SEHNR and CDR2 FQNEAQ (reference sequence). The V and J ends lost 5 bases and 4 bases, in that order; junction bases with no gene match: 6. The CDR3 DNA follows: TGTGCCAGCAGCGAAACTAGCGGGATCGCAGATACGCAGTATTTT. As protein: CASSETSGIADTQYF. Combining the CDR3 with reference TRBV7-9 and TRBJ2-3 gives the whole variable domain DTGVSQNPRHKITKRGQNVTFRCDPISEHNRLYWYRQTLGQGPEFLTYFQNEAQLEKSRLLSDRFSAERPKGSFSTLEIQRTEQGDSAMYLCASSETSGIADTQYFGPGTRLTVL.

This clonotype was counted ten times or more. The gene calls are TRBV2 and TRBJ2-7; 9 bases map to TRBD1. CDR1 is SNHLY, CDR2 FYNNEI, per germline. Germline trimming cut 6 bases from V and 6 bases from J; bases unmatched to any gene: 9. This CDR3 region has 14 residues. The DNA for the CDR3 is TGTGCCAGCAGACCCGGGACAGGGATTGGCGAGCAGTACTTC. This sequence encodes CASRPGTGIGEQYF.

J is TRBJ2-1 and V is TRBV24-1; 14 positions match TRBD2. Germline CDR1 KGHDR, CDR2 SFDVKD. This CDR3 is built from 16 residues. The junction had 4 bases not matched to a gene; V was cut back by 3 bases and J by 7 bases. CDR3 amino acids: CATSDLGLAGGNEQFF. For the CDR3, the DNA is TGTGCCACCAGTGATCTTGGACTAGCGGGAGGAAATGAGCAGTTCTTC.

The J gene is TRBJ1-5, the V gene TRBV2, with 9 bases identical to TRBD1. The J segment lost 5 bases and the V segment lost 7 bases, leaving 9 bases of the junction unmatched. The CDR3 loop spans 15 amino acids. In germline, CDR1 is SNHLY, CDR2 FYNNEI. CDR3 region: CASKTGTGPDQPQHF. The CDR3 coding sequence is TGTGCCAGCAAAACCGGGACAGGGCCTGATCAGCCCCAGCATTTT. Supplemented by reference TRBV2 and TRBJ1-5, the full variable domain reads EPEVTQTPSHQVTQMGQEVILRCVPISNHLYFYWYRQILGQKVEFLVSFYNNEISEKSEIFDDQFSVERPDGSNFTLKIRSTKLEDSAMYFCASKTGTGPDQPQHFGDGTRLSIL.

The gene calls are TRBV2 and TRBJ1-6; D not certain. V lost 3 bases and J lost 10, with 10 bases in between. CDR3 length: 13 residues. CDR1 is SNHLY, CDR2 FYNNEI, per germline. CDR3 region: CASSDEDDSPLHF. In DNA form, the CDR3 reads TGTGCCAGCAGTGACGAGGACGACTCACCCCTCCACTTT.

This chain joins TRBV5-1 and TRBJ2-3, with TRBD2 identical over 7 bases. J lost 1 base, V lost 4 bases, and 9 bases had no gene match. This CDR3 contains 16 residues. CDR1 and CDR2 (germline): SGHRS, YFSETQ. CDR3 bases: TGCGCCAGCAGCCCGCGGCTAGCGGTCGGCACAGATACGCAGTATTTT. Protein product: CASSPRLAVGTDTQYF.

This clonotype was seen more than once but under ten times. The chain employs TRBV5-1 and TRBJ2-7; 9 nucleotides agree with TRBD1. The CDR3 totals 16 residues. The V segment lost 3 bases and the J segment 2 bases; nucleotides outside the gene matches: 9. Germline lookup yields CDR1 SGHRS and CDR2 YFSETQ. CDR3 sequence reads: CASSSSLGTGTYEQYF. As DNA, the CDR3 is TGCGCCAGCAGCTCCTCATTGGGGACAGGGACCTACGAGCAGTACTTC.